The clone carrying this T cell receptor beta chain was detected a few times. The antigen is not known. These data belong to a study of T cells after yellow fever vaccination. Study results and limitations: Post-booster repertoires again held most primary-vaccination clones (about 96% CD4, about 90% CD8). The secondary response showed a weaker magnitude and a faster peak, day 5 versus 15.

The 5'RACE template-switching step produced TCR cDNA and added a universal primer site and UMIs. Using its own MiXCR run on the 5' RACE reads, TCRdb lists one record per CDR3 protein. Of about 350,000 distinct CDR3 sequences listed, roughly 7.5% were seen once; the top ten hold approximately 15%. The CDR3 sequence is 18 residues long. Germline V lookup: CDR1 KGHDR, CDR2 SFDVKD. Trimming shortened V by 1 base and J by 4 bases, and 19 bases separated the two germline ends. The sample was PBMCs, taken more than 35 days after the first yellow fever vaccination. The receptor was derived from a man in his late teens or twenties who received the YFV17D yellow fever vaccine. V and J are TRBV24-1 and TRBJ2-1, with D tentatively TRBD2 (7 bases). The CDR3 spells CATSDFHLGGAVYNEQFF. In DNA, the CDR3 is TGTGCCACCAGTGATTTTCATTTGGGGGGGGCCGTATACAATGAGCAGTTCTTC.